The 22 T cell receptor beta chains reported below all come from one sample, sequenced in a study of T cells in Graves' hyperthyroidism and ophthalmopathy. What was amplified from RNA transcripts were TCR beta CDR3 regions. The HTBI primer set drove a first-round RT-PCR of the TCR CDR3. MiXCR, applied by TCRdb to the multiplex PCR reads, yields one record per CDR3 protein. This sample has 200,000 to 250,000 distinct CDR3 sequences, with roughly 15% found just once. Sequenced input: blood. Receptors were obtained from a woman under 30 with Graves' ophthalmopathy.

This clonotype was recorded many times. The V gene is TRBV27, the J gene TRBJ1-5; the D gene is possibly TRBD1 (6 bases). V lost 5 bases and J 3 bases, leaving 20 bases between the germline ends. Germline V gives CDR1 MNHEY, CDR2 SMNVEV (reference sequence). This CDR3 is 17 amino acids long. The CDR3 DNA is TGTGCCAGCAGTCCCATGCCCGCCACAGGGACCAATCAGCCCCAGCATTTT. The encoded protein is CASSPMPATGTNQPQHF.

This clonotype was seen many times. This rearrangement joins TRBV18 to TRBJ1-2, with TRBD1 matching over 7 bases. In germline, CDR1 is KGHSH, CDR2 LQKENI. The CDR3 extends over 13 amino acids. V trimming: 5 bases; J trimming: 4 bases; junction bases outside the gene matches: 4. The chain's CDR3 is CASSTDRAYGYTF. The CDR3 bases are TGTGCCAGCTCAACCGACAGGGCCTATGGCTACACCTTC.

There are many counts of this clonotype. V usage is TRBV5-1 and J usage is TRBJ2-5; D call uncertain. In germline, CDR1 is SGHRS, CDR2 YFSETQ. CDR3 length equals 14 residues. Deletions cut 0 bases from V and 5 bases from J, with 11 bases between. The CDR3 protein is CASSLGVPGETQYF. The CDR3 DNA is TGCGCCAGCAGCTTGGGGGTCCCCGGGGAGACCCAGTACTTC.

This clonotype was found many times. The J gene is TRBJ2-3, the V gene TRBV12-3 or TRBV12-4; no definite D call. Deletions cut 3 bases from V and 7 bases from J, with 11 bases between. The CDR3 is made up of 13 amino acids. For the CDR3, the DNA is TGTGCCAGCAGTTTGACCCTGGGGAATACGCAGTATTTT. Translated, it gives CASSLTLGNTQYF.

A few counts support this clonotype. The rearrangement joins TRBV4-1 to TRBJ2-1, with 7 bases identical to TRBD2. Germline V lookup: CDR1 MGHRA, CDR2 YSYEKL. J lost 6 bases, V lost 5 bases, and 10 bases had no gene match. The CDR3 is 15 amino acids. The CDR3 here is CASSSAGRELNEQFF. CDR3 in DNA: TGCGCCAGCAGCTCGGCGGGGCGGGAGCTCAATGAGCAGTTCTTC.

This clonotype has ten or more counts. This sequence joins TRBV7-2 and TRBJ2-6, with a weak D call TRBD2 (5 bases). Germline assignment: CDR1 SGHTA and CDR2 FQGNSA. This CDR3 contains 16 residues. V was shortened by 1 base and J by 1 base, with 8 bases between the two germline ends. CDR3 residues: CASSLGTGSGANVLTF. The CDR3 nucleotides are TGTGCCAGCAGCTTAGGGACGGGGTCTGGGGCCAACGTCCTGACTTTC.

This clonotype occurred many times. This chain uses TRBV5-1 with TRBJ1-1; D not resolved. Germline V gives CDR1 SGHRS, CDR2 YFSETQ. Trimming left V 0 bases short and J 5 bases short, with 20 bases between. The CDR3 runs 17 residues. The CDR3 reads CASSLAYGRLGGTEAFF. Here the CDR3 DNA reads TGCGCCAGCAGCTTGGCCTATGGTCGTTTGGGAGGGACTGAAGCTTTCTTT. The whole variable domain, remainder taken from reference TRBV5-1 and TRBJ1-1, is KAGVTQTPRYLIKTRGQQVTLSCSPISGHRSVSWYQQTPGQGLQFLFEYFSETQRNKGNFPGRFSGRQFSNSRSEMNVSTLELGDSALYLCASSLAYGRLGGTEAFFGQGTRLTVV.

CDR3 sequence (DNA): TGCAGTGCTAGAGGGTCGGGCGGGAGTACCTACGAGCAGTACTTC. Translating it yields CSARGSGGSTYEQYF. The V gene is TRBV20-1, the J gene TRBJ2-7; TRBD2 matches at 7 bases. The CDR3 totals 15 residues. V lost 1 base and J lost 2; bases outside the gene matches: 8. CDR1 and CDR2 (germline): DFQATT, SNEGSKA (reference sequence).

The chain has TRBV20-1 and TRBJ1-1; 9 positions agree with TRBD1. The CDR3 has 15 residues. The germline CDR1 and CDR2 sequences are DFQATT and SNEGSKA (reference sequence). The ends lost 6 bases at V and 2 bases at J; junction bases unmatched: 10. The CDR3 is CSAVPGQGFNTEAFF. The CDR3 coding sequence is TGCAGTGCCGTCCCGGGACAGGGCTTCAACACTGAAGCTTTCTTT.

This clonotype was detected many times. The V call is TRBV30, the J call TRBJ1-6; no clear D gene. The CDR3 is 15 residues long. CDR1 is GTSNPN and CDR2 is SVGIG in the germline V gene (reference sequence). V was clipped by 6 bases and J by 1 base, with 13 bases between them. In nucleotides, the CDR3 is TGTGCCTGCGCCCCCGGTGGGTCCTATAATTCACCCCTCCACTTT. Translating it yields CACAPGGSYNSPLHF.

This clonotype appeared many times. The chain has TRBV12-3 or TRBV12-4 and TRBJ2-1, with TRBD1 identical over 9 bases. This CDR3 region has 14 residues. V trimming: 6 bases; J trimming: 5 bases; junction bases outside the gene matches: 5. The chain's CDR3 is CASSPGQGHNEQFF. The CDR3 DNA reads as TGTGCCAGCAGCCCGGGACAGGGCCACAATGAGCAGTTCTTC.

This clonotype has more than one count but fewer than ten. This chain uses TRBV6-1 with TRBJ1-6; no definite D call. Germline CDR1 MNHNS, CDR2 SASEGT. V dropped 7 bases and J dropped 8 bases, with 9 bases sitting between them. CDR3 length: 12 amino acids. The CDR3 protein is CASTSPDSPLHF. CDR3 bases: TGTGCCAGCACAAGCCCAGATTCACCCCTCCACTTT.

This clonotype came up many times. CDR3 region: CASSGRVNEQFF. The CDR3, as DNA: TGCGCCAGCAGCGGCAGGGTAAATGAGCAGTTCTTC. The rearrangement links TRBV5-1 to TRBJ2-1, with D perhaps TRBD1 (5 bases). Germline V lookup: CDR1 SGHRS, CDR2 YFSETQ. With 4 bases removed from V and 7 bases from J, the gap between germline ends came to 9 bases. This CDR3 comprises 12 residues.

This clonotype was observed many times. This sequence joins TRBV5-1 and TRBJ2-3; D gene ambiguous. The ends were cut back, 0 bases at V and 4 bases at J, with 9 bases in the middle. The germline CDR1 and CDR2 sequences are SGHRS and YFSETQ. The CDR3 has 14 residues. The CDR3 region is CASSLAGPPDTQYF. DNA for the CDR3: TGCGCCAGCAGCTTGGCCGGCCCCCCAGATACGCAGTATTTT. Together with reference TRBV5-1 and TRBJ2-3, the CDR3 gives the full variable domain: KAGVTQTPRYLIKTRGQQVTLSCSPISGHRSVSWYQQTPGQGLQFLFEYFSETQRNKGNFPGRFSGRQFSNSRSEMNVSTLELGDSALYLCASSLAGPPDTQYFGPGTRLTVL.

This clonotype has ten or more counts. The chain employs TRBV7-9 and TRBJ1-2; the D is unclear. The CDR3 consists of 12 residues. V was pared by 1 base and J by 8 bases, with 8 bases between. The V gene's germline CDR1 is SEHNR and CDR2 FQNEAQ (reference sequence). Written as DNA, the CDR3 is TGTGCCAGCAGCTTAGGGGATTGGGGCTACACCTTC. Its translation is CASSLGDWGYTF.

This clonotype was detected ten times or more. The chain uses TRBV12-3 or TRBV12-4 and TRBJ1-2; D gene ambiguous. V was pared by 5 bases and J by 7 bases, with 17 bases between. The CDR3 is 14 amino acids. This CDR3 reads CASSLSPRAGGYTF. The CDR3 coding sequence is TGTGCCAGCAGTCTATCGCCGAGGGCCGGTGGCTACACCTTC.

This clonotype was seen many times. The rearrangement uses TRBV20-1 and TRBJ1-5; the match to TRBD1 covers 8 bases. This CDR3 is 14 amino acids long. CDR1 and CDR2 from the germline V gene are DFQATT and SNEGSKA (reference sequence). Germline trimming cut 6 bases from V and 1 base from J; bases unmatched to any gene: 5. The chain's CDR3 is CSAKTGASNQPQHF. In DNA form, the CDR3 reads TGCAGTGCAAAGACAGGGGCGAGCAATCAGCCCCAGCATTTT.

This clonotype came up many times. CDR3: CASSLLGTGGANYGYTF. CDR3 sequence (DNA): TGTGCCAGCAGTTTATTAGGGACAGGGGGCGCGAACTATGGCTACACCTTC. This chain connects TRBV28 to TRBJ1-2; 12 bases line up with TRBD1. The CDR3 runs 17 residues. The germline gives CDR1 MDHEN, CDR2 SYDVKM. The V gene end was trimmed by 1 base and the J gene end by 2 bases; junction bases not matched to a gene: 5.

This clonotype was observed a handful of times. A junction boundary mismatches the germline segment, possibly from a read error. This chain links TRBV29-1 with TRBJ2-1, with a tentative D call TRBD2 (5 bases). Germline V gives CDR1 SQVTM, CDR2 ANQGSEA. CDR3 size: 12 residues. The CDR3 region is CRAQDGINEQLF. The CDR3 DNA reads as TGCAGAGCCCAGGACGGGATCAATGAGCAGCTCTTC.

In this sample, this clonotype turned up many times. The chain is built from TRBV28 and TRBJ1-4; 8 bases line up with TRBD1. Germline trimming cut 7 bases from V and 8 bases from J; bases unmatched to any gene: 9. This CDR3 has 14 amino acids. Germline CDR1 reads MDHEN; CDR2 reads SYDVKM. The CDR3 spells CASNRPGQGEKLFF. The CDR3 nucleotides are TGTGCCAGCAACCGTCCAGGACAGGGCGAAAAACTGTTTTTT.

This clonotype showed up many times. The chain employs TRBV7-9 and TRBJ2-3, with unresolved D. V lost 3 bases to trimming and J lost 2 bases, with 15 bases between them. Germline V lookup: CDR1 SEHNR, CDR2 FQNEAQ (reference sequence). The CDR3 runs 16 residues. The CDR3 here is CASSFGLGRYTDTQYF. The CDR3 DNA reads as TGTGCCAGCAGCTTCGGTTTGGGCCGATACACAGATACGCAGTATTTT.

This clonotype has just a few counts. Since a much larger clone is just one base distant, this may be a read error. A read error is likely, as this CDR3 ends without the conserved phenylalanine or tryptophan. This chain links TRBV2 with TRBJ1-1; D remains ambiguous. The CDR3 contains 12 residues. Trimming took 4 bases from V and 5 from J, leaving 8 bases between them. Per the germline V gene, CDR1 is SNHLY and CDR2 is FYNNEI. CDR3 in amino acids: CASSGGGTEAFL. Here the CDR3 DNA reads TGTGCCAGCAGTGGAGGCGGGACTGAAGCTTTCCTT.